The 8 T cell receptor beta chains listed next were all sequenced from one sample in a study of cytomegalovirus exposure and HLA in healthy donors. Profiled with immunoSEQ multiplex PCR; TCRdb holds only in-frame clones, not every one. Found here are approximately 140,000 clones, about 86% of them singletons; the top ten hold around 8%. Sequencing was done on a sample of PBMCs. The receptor set was obtained from a woman aged 18-35 years in good health and CMV-seropositive.

The V gene is TRBV27, the J gene TRBJ2-2; D gene unclear. Germline assignment: CDR1 MNHEY and CDR2 SMNVEV (reference sequence). The CDR3 spans 13 residues. Trimming pared 1 base from V and 5 bases from J, leaving 5 bases between. CDR3 in amino acids: CASSLFSTGELFF. The CDR3 bases are TGTGCCAGCAGTTTATTTTCAACCGGGGAGCTGTTTTTT.

The V call is TRBV28, the J call TRBJ2-1; TRBD1 is a possible D gene (5 bases). The CDR3 covers 18 residues. Germline V gives CDR1 MDHEN, CDR2 SYDVKM. Trimming removed 6 bases at V and 5 bases at J, with 26 bases between. The CDR3 DNA reads as TGTGCCAGCAGACCCCTCCTAACTCCCTCCGACAGTGACAATGAGCAGTTCTTC. Residues: CASRPLLTPSDSDNEQFF.

The chain combines TRBV28 with TRBJ1-1, with TRBD1 matching 9 bases. The V gene's germline CDR1 is MDHEN and CDR2 SYDVKM. The CDR3 is 14 amino acids. V lost 6 bases, J lost 7 bases, and 9 bases stayed unmatched. The CDR3 region is CASRRTGGGGEAFF. DNA of the CDR3: TGTGCCAGCAGACGAACAGGGGGCGGGGGTGAAGCTTTCTTT.

The chain combines TRBV18 with TRBJ2-3, with 9 positions matching TRBD2. Germline loops: CDR1 KGHSH, CDR2 LQKENI. V shed 4 bases, J shed 6 bases, and the junction held 11 bases outside the gene matches. The CDR3 is made up of 16 amino acids. The CDR3 region is CASSRSLAGGTDTQYF. CDR3 coding DNA: TGTGCCAGCTCACGCTCACTAGCGGGCGGTACTGATACGCAGTATTTT.

The V call is TRBV27, the J call TRBJ1-6, with D perhaps matching TRBD1 (6 bases). Trimming pared 4 bases from V and 3 bases from J, leaving 10 bases between. Germline V gene data show CDR1 as MNHEY and CDR2 as SMNVEV (reference sequence). The CDR3 runs to 15 residues. In DNA form, the CDR3 reads TGTGCCAGCAGTTCAGCAGGGGTCTATAATTCACCCCTCCACTTT. Its protein is CASSSAGVYNSPLHF.

The CDR3 sequence: CASSLGTGVYEQYF. In nucleotides, the CDR3 is TGTGCCAGCAGCTTAGGGACAGGGGTCTACGAGCAGTACTTC. The rearrangement links TRBV7-2 to TRBJ2-7; 9 positions agree with TRBD1. In germline, CDR1 is SGHTA, CDR2 FQGNSA. The CDR3 runs to 14 residues. The V segment lost 1 base and the J segment 3 bases; nucleotides outside the gene matches: 1.

The CDR3 coding sequence is TGTGCCAGCACCGCCTGGGGGGGAAGCGAGCAGTACTTC. This gives the protein CASTAWGGSEQYF. This chain links TRBV2 with TRBJ2-7; TRBD2 agrees at 7 bases. After removal of 7 bases from V and 6 bases from J, the junction contained 9 bases not matched to a gene. The CDR3 contains 13 residues. Germline V CDR1 and CDR2: SNHLY, FYNNEI.

The gene calls are TRBV7-9 and TRBJ2-1, with D possibly matching TRBD2 (6 bases). The CDR3 consists of 16 residues. The ends were cut back, 4 bases at V and 1 base at J, with 14 bases in the middle. CDR1 and CDR2 (germline): SEHNR, FQNEAQ (reference sequence). As DNA, the CDR3 is TGTGCCAGCAGCTCCCCGGGACTCCCTTCCTACAATGAGCAGTTCTTC. Residues: CASSSPGLPSYNEQFF. Combining the CDR3 with reference TRBV7-9 and TRBJ2-1 gives the whole variable domain DTGVSQNPRHKITKRGQNVTFRCDPISEHNRLYWYRQTLGQGPEFLTYFQNEAQLEKSRLLSDRFSAERPKGSFSTLEIQRTEQGDSAMYLCASSSPGLPSYNEQFFGPGTRLTVL.